A selection of T cell receptor beta chains follows, all from one sample in a study of blood T cell repertoires in COVID-19. Some clones are missing from TCRdb's copy, which holds only in-frame ones; the method was immunoSEQ multiplex PCR. Altogether about 55,000 clones are present, more than 80% being singletons, with the ten largest covering around 15%. Sequenced input: peripheral blood. These receptors all stem from a human donor in a cohort sampled during active COVID-19. Each CDR3 is given with its conserved first and last residue. A D gene is named only where the DNA matches it firmly. Expanded clones are given a class, and other clones once, few, many or no size at all.

abundance	v_gene	j_gene	d_gene	CDR3aa	CDR3nt
once	TRBV28	TRBJ1-4	TRBD1	CASSLLPDRAGEKLFF	TGTGCCAGCAGTCTCCTCCCTGACAGGGCGGGTGAAAAACTGTTTTTT
.	TRBV19	TRBJ2-1	TRBD2	CASSMGLAGEYNEQFF	TGTGCCAGTAGTATGGGACTAGCGGGAGAGTATAATGAGCAGTTCTTC
once	TRBV11-3	TRBJ2-1	TRBD1	CASSLGGTGLDEQFF	TGTGCCAGCAGCTTAGGAGGGACAGGGCTCGATGAGCAGTTCTTC
.	TRBV4-1	TRBJ1-3	.	CASRQTPPNSGNTIYF	TGCGCCAGCAGGCAGACTCCTCCTAACTCTGGAAACACCATATATTTT
few	TRBV5-1	TRBJ2-1	.	CASSGTNYYNEQFF	TGCGCCAGCAGCGGGACAAACTATTACAATGAGCAGTTCTTC
.	TRBV28	TRBJ1-3	TRBD1	CASSSQGNGNTIYF	TGTGCCAGCAGTTCACAGGGGAACGGAAACACCATATATTTT
once	TRBV9	TRBJ1-4	.	CASSPSPGGYEKLFF	TGTGCCAGCAGCCCCTCCCCAGGAGGGTATGAAAAACTGTTTTTT
once	TRBV30	TRBJ1-1	.	CASARGADTEAFF	TGTGCCTCCGCCCGGGGGGCGGACACTGAAGCTTTCTTT
many	TRBV11-2	TRBJ2-3	TRBD2	CASRSGVAGGTDTQYF	TGTGCCAGCAGGTCCGGGGTAGCGGGGGGAACCGATACGCAGTATTTT
.	TRBV11-2	TRBJ2-5	.	CASSPRQDQETQYF	TGTGCCAGCAGCCCCCGACAAGACCAAGAGACCCAGTACTTC
.	TRBV19	TRBJ2-1	.	CASKGAGQYNEQFF	TGTGCCAGTAAAGGGGCAGGGCAGTACAATGAGCAGTTCTTC
once	TRBV19	TRBJ1-5	TRBD1	CASRPSTGGIQPQHF	TGTGCCAGTAGGCCCAGCACAGGGGGGATTCAGCCCCAGCATTTT
.	TRBV27	TRBJ1-6	.	CASSPRGQSSPLHF	TGTGCCAGCAGTCCCCGAGGGCAGTCATCACCCCTCCACTTT
.	TRBV19	TRBJ2-1	TRBD2	CASTRLAGGTNEQFF	TGTGCCAGTACCAGACTAGCGGGGGGAACCAATGAGCAGTTCTTC
.	TRBV24-1	TRBJ2-5	.	CATSDDKQQETQYF	TGTGCCACCAGTGATGATAAGCAACAAGAGACCCAGTACTTC